These 7 T cell receptor beta chains were sequenced from one sample in a study of cytomegalovirus exposure and HLA in healthy donors (dated by TCRdb to 2016 to 2017). Libraries were constructed by the immunoSEQ multiplex PCR assay. For the multiplex PCR, a mixture combining 60 forward primers for TCR Vbeta segments and 13 reverse primers for TCR Jbeta segments was used. The immuneACCESS repertoire file appears here via TCRdb, limited to in-frame rearrangements. These files lack a portion of the clones; in checked studies, under half of the deficit traces to unresolved V genes, and the cause of the others is not known. This sample is represented by roughly 200,000 clones; approximately 82% of them were singletons. The ten largest make up 0.55% to 0.75% of the sample. The specimen was PBMCs. These receptors were collected from a man aged 18 to 29 in good health and CMV-seronegative.

The V and J genes are TRBV11-2 and TRBJ1-2; D perhaps matches TRBD1 (6 bases). V lost 6 bases and J 4 bases, leaving 21 bases between the germline ends. In germline, CDR1 is SGHAT, CDR2 FQNNGV. CDR3 length equals 16 residues. CDR3 sequence (DNA): TGTGCCAGCAGAACGGACAGTCCTTTTGATGGCTATGGCTACACCTTC. Protein sequence: CASRTDSPFDGYGYTF.

The CDR3 nucleotides are TGTGCCAGCAGCTCCTCGGCGGCGGTCACAGATACGCAGTATTTT. Amino acid sequence: CASSSSAAVTDTQYF. V is TRBV9 and J is TRBJ2-3; no firm D call. Germline CDR1 reads SGDLS; CDR2 reads YYNGEE. V lost 4 bases, J lost 2 bases, and 14 bases lay in between. This CDR3 comprises 15 residues.

The genes are TRBV5-4 and TRBJ2-3; 9 bases line up with TRBD2. Trimming cost V 4 bases and J 3 bases; bases outside gene matches: 6. Per germline, CDR1 SGHNT and CDR2 YYREEE (reference sequence). This CDR3 spans 15 amino acids. CDR3 sequence reads: CASSPRSGRTDTQYF. The CDR3, as DNA: TGTGCCAGCAGCCCTCGGAGCGGGAGGACAGATACGCAGTATTTT.

In the case of this clone: This sample also contains other DNA sequences that code for the same CDR3. The chain combines TRBV9 with TRBJ1-1; TRBD1 matches 8 bases. Germline values: CDR1 SGDLS, CDR2 YYNGEE. The CDR3 is made up of 14 amino acids. The J segment lost 2 bases and the V segment lost 2 bases, leaving 2 bases of the junction unmatched. The chain's CDR3 is CASSVGQGNTEAFF. The CDR3 nucleotides read TGTGCCAGCAGCGTTGGACAGGGTAACACTGAAGCTTTCTTT. The complete variable domain, with remaining parts taken from reference TRBV9 and TRBJ1-1, reads DSGVTQTPKHLITATGQRVTLRCSPRSGDLSVYWYQQSLDQGLQFLIQYYNGEERAKGNILERFSAQQFPDLHSELNLSSLELGDSALYFCASSVGQGNTEAFFGQGTRLTVV.

The chain couples TRBV7-9 to TRBJ2-1, with a weak D call TRBD2 (6 bases). V lost 3 bases to trimming and J lost 0 bases, with 12 bases between them. CDR1 is SEHNR, CDR2 FQNEAQ, per germline (reference sequence). CDR3 size: 16 residues. CDR3 bases: TGTGCCAGCAGCTTTCCGGCGGGGCACTCCTACAATGAGCAGTTCTTC. It translates to CASSFPAGHSYNEQFF.

On this clone: This sample also contains other DNA sequences that code for the same CDR3. V gene TRBV2 combines with J gene TRBJ2-1; 10 nucleotides line up with TRBD2. CDR1 SNHLY and CDR2 FYNNEI come from the germline V gene. Unmatched junction bases numbered 4, after V lost 6 bases and J lost 2 bases. This CDR3 is built from 15 residues. CDR3 nucleotides: TGTGCCAGCAGGCGGACTAGCGGAACCTACAATGAGCAGTTCTTC. Translating it yields CASRRTSGTYNEQFF.

This clone has only one observation. The chain uses TRBV30 and TRBJ2-3, with D perhaps matching TRBD1 (6 bases). V was pared by 2 bases and J by 4 bases, with 13 bases between. CDR1 GTSNPN and CDR2 SVGIG come from the germline V gene (reference sequence). CDR3 length: 14 residues. CDR3 sequence: CAWSPDTGSDTQYF. In DNA, the CDR3 is TGTGCCTGGAGTCCAGATACAGGGTCAGATACGCAGTATTTT.